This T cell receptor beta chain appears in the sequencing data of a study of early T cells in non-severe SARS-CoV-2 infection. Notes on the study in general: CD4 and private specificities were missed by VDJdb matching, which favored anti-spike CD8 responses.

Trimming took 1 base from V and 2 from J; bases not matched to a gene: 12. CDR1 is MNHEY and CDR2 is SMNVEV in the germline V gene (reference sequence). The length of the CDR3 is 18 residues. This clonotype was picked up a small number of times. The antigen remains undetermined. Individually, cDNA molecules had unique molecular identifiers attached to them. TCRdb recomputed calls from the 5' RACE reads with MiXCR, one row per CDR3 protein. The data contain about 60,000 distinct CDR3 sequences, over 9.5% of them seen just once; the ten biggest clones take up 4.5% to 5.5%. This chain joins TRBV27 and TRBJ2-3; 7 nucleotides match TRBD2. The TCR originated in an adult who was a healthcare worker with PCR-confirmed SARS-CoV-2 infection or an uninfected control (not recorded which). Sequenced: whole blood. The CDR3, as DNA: TGTGCCAGCAGTTTATATTACCCCCTAGCGGAACTCACAGATACGCAGTATTTT. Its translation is CASSLYYPLAELTDTQYF.